This T cell receptor beta chain was sequenced in a study of blood T cells in healthy people across ages (dated by TCRdb to the mid-2010s). Concerning the study at large: In model experiments, template switching captured roughly one uniquely barcoded TCR beta cDNA molecule for every two T cells. To avoid experimental bias, donors of different ages were distributed randomly across sequencing lanes. Using the same blood draw, the study looked at two additional independent replicas of 1 million unique cDNA reads for two donors, one aged 18 to 30 and the other aged 80 or older. The donors were split into four age groups: young (average around 15 years), middle-aged (roughly 39), aged (approximately 59) and long-lived (approximately 80). Using deep sequencing normalized with unique cDNA molecular identifiers, the study measured how TCR beta repertoire diversity changes with age. What the research found in general, with its limitations: Bulk unsorted PBMC profiling prevented conclusive comparison of naive and antigen-experienced compartments. The long-lived group showed more naive CD4+ T cells, fewer expanded clones and increased TCR diversity than the aged group, suggesting age selection. Donor CMV infection status was unknown, potentially confounding age-related changes in expanded clonotypes. Total diversity estimates from one million sequenced T cells were considered lower bounds and underestimates. Observed TCR beta diversity correlated strongly with the percentage of naive T cells measured by flow cytometry. As age increased, observed TCR beta diversity per million T cells dropped in a roughly linear way, and a significant reduction was already evident by age roughly 40.

The library was obtained by 5' RACE. The reads were generated on an Illumina HiSeq 2500. A second PCR of roughly 7 to 12 cycles was run with a J-beta primer mix and a sample-barcoded 5' primer. A unique molecular identifier was introduced onto each TCR beta cDNA molecule by a template-switch 5' adaptor carrying 12 random nucleotides. Each sample yielded at least 3 million CDR3-containing paired-end reads. First-strand cDNA was synthesized from all RNA with the Mint cDNA synthesis kit, primed by a TRBC-specific oligonucleotide. Following uracil-DNA glycosylase treatment, a first 18-cycle PCR with universal primers M1SS and BC2_uni_R was performed on all cDNA. From the authors' description of their analysis: For normalization, 1 million high-quality reads were randomly selected from each sample, with every read carrying a distinct molecular identifier. Reads with shared molecular identifiers were discarded instead of being binned into consensus sequences. CDR3 identification, clonotype clustering and error correction used MiTCR with a Q25 quality threshold and the strictest error-elimination algorithm. A nonparametric unseen species model with Euler transformation was used to estimate lower-bound total TCR beta diversity. The raw public reads went through TCRdb reprocessing: fastp at Q25, MiXCR clone calling, in-frame beta chains kept. Under each unique CDR3 protein, matching rows form one entry showing the most common genes and DNA. The V and J calls follow TCRdb's processing rather than the paper's. The sample records fewer than 1.5 million distinct CDR3 sequences, about 40% of which are singletons. Clones ranked in the top ten supply 7% to 9% of the sample.

A word on this clonotype: Which antigen it targets is not known. The sample holds no much larger clone one base away, and base qualities are not on file.

Systemically healthy Caucasian individuals from Russia, 35 to 40 in total and aged roughly 6 to 95 years, were included as donors. Each donor gave about 9.7 milliliters of peripheral blood, drawn into EDTA-treated Vacutainer tubes. Ficoll-Paque density-gradient centrifugation was used to isolate PBMCs, with at least 6 million per sample. Trizol reagent was used to extract total RNA from PBMCs, with at least 6 micrograms per sample. For every donor, an aliquot of PBMCs went through flow cytometry to measure the percentages of naive CD45RAhigh/CD27high T cells. Counted from cysteine to phenylalanine, this CDR3 has 14 amino acids. Only the CDR3 DNA is retained, 42 bases long and in frame from the first base. Looking up the germline V gene yields CDR1 MNHEY and CDR2 SVGEGT. After removal of 6 bases from V and 6 bases from J, the junction retains 9 bases not matched to a gene.

This receptor was obtained from a woman aged 18-29 years in good health. Sequencing was carried out using blood. The chain is encoded by TRBV6-2 or TRBV6-3 joined to TRBJ1-2; 8 of the junction bases match TRBD1. The sequenced DNA is TGTGCCAGCAGCCGAACGGACAGGGTGAATGGCTACACCTTC. This codes for CASSRTDRVNGYTF.